This T cell receptor beta chain was obtained from a study of long-term antiretroviral therapy in people with HIV. A word on this clone: The antigen remains unidentified.

The study's findings and limits: Relative to transplant donor controls, diversity remained lower despite increasing after ART. HIV repertoires had narrower CDR3 length ranges than controls.

Treatment locations for all participants with HIV were in the United States. Prior to DNA extraction, the samples held 1-10 million cryopreserved PBMC. Trimming took off 4 bases at V and 4 bases at J, with 5 bases between the two ends. Germline CDR1 SGDLS, CDR2 YYNGEE. The CDR3 consists of 11 residues. Sequencing relied on immunoSEQ assay v3.0, run at survey level. Clones were sequenced by immunoSEQ multiplex PCR, and TCRdb holds only the in-frame ones, with some missing. The repertoire consists of 30,000 to 35,000 clones, with under 85% occurring once and the leading ten covering roughly 3.5%. This rearrangement joins TRBV9 to TRBJ2-5; D gene uncertain. The sample consisted of unsorted PBMCs, taken 3 years after starting antiretroviral therapy. This TCR came from a man aged 50 or older with HIV. CDR3 in amino acids: CASSRGETQYF. In DNA, the CDR3 is TGTGCCAGCAGCCGCGGAGAGACCCAGTACTTC.